This T cell receptor beta chain was recovered during a study of graft-versus-host responses after intestinal transplantation. Broader study findings: Early post-transplant HvG declines showed an association with peak circulating GvH clone levels.

CDR3 length: 13 residues. In germline, CDR1 is SGHAT, CDR2 FQNNGV. V was shortened by 5 bases and J by 6 bases, with 10 bases between the two germline ends. Comments on this clone: Its antigen is as yet unknown.

The method was immunoSEQ multiplex PCR; TCRdb's version includes in-frame clones alone and lacks a portion of them. The sample contains tens of thousands of clones, approximately 95% of which appear only once. The material sequenced was unstimulated CD8+ T cells sorted from spleen or lymph node cells, taken before transplant. This clonotype originated in a human donor who was the organ donor for an intestinal transplant. The J gene is TRBJ2-2, the V gene TRBV11-2; D unclear. CDR3 residues: CASSPFVAGELFF. The CDR3 nucleotides read TGTGCCAGCAGCCCCTTTGTTGCCGGGGAGCTGTTTTTT.